Each of the 3 T cell receptor beta chains below was sequenced from the same sample in a study of somatic mutations in cytotoxic T cells in rheumatoid arthritis. Assay: immunoSEQ multiplex PCR; the TCRdb copy retains only in-frame clones and omits some. Among some 17,000 clones listed, approximately 84% were seen once. Material: CD8+ T cells sorted from blood. Receptor source: an adult with rheumatoid arthritis.

The chain couples TRBV6-5 to TRBJ2-7; D might be TRBD1 (5 bases). The V end was cut by 4 bases, the J end by 2 bases, with 18 bases between. Germline CDR1 reads MNHEY; CDR2 reads SVGAGI. CDR3 size: 16 residues. The DNA for the CDR3 is TGTGCCAGCAGTTCTCACCCTGGACAAGATGCCTACGAGCAGTACTTC. This gives the protein CASSSHPGQDAYEQYF.

The chain recombines TRBV11-1 with TRBJ1-1; TRBD1 aligns across 8 bases. With V trimmed by 5 bases and J by 1 base, 3 bases remained unmatched. The V gene's germline CDR1 is SGHAT and CDR2 FQDESV (reference sequence). The CDR3 contains 14 residues. The CDR3 DNA follows: TGTGCCAGCAGCCAGGGGGCATGGAACACTGAAGCTTTCTTT. This sequence encodes CASSQGAWNTEAFF.

V is TRBV15 and J is TRBJ1-2; D gene ambiguous. The CDR3 is made up of 16 amino acids. Looked up from germline, CDR1 is LNHNV and CDR2 is YYDKDF (reference sequence). The V end lost 0 bases, the J end lost 0 bases, and 11 bases lay between the germline ends. The CDR3 sequence: CATSRDWGTANYGYTF. DNA for the CDR3: TGTGCCACCAGCAGAGACTGGGGAACCGCTAACTATGGCTACACCTTC.